The clone carrying this T cell receptor beta chain was recorded many times. Its antigen remains unidentified. The sample originates from a study of regulatory T cells in long-lasting Graves disease. Overall study findings and caveats: The study found TRBV28, TRBJ1-2 and TRBJ2-5 favored in persistent disease.

The CDR3 has 17 amino acids. The V gene lost 1 base and the J gene lost 6 bases, with 22 bases spanning the gap. The time point: newly diagnosed GD, antithyroid drugs for less than 3 months. PBMC-extracted RNA yielded the TCR library. iRepertoire HTBI primers and Arm-PCR of CDR3 regions built TCR beta libraries. Via MiXCR, TCRdb re-called the multiplex PCR reads, giving one row per CDR3 protein. The sample holds 250,000 or so distinct CDR3 sequences, around 18% seen once. Separately, the same data were catalogued under a study of T cells in Graves' hyperthyroidism and ophthalmopathy.

The gene calls are TRBV12-3 or TRBV12-4 and TRBJ2-7; a weak D match, TRBD2 (7 bases). The TCR originated in a woman aged 25 to 45 with Graves disease. The specimen was peripheral blood mononuclear cells (PBMCs), collected at new diagnosis, from a patient treated with antithyroid drugs. The CDR3 sequence: CASSLGPLGGGRGEQYF. CDR3 in DNA: TGTGCCAGCAGTTTAGGGCCCTTAGGGGGGGGGCGGGGCGAGCAGTACTTC.